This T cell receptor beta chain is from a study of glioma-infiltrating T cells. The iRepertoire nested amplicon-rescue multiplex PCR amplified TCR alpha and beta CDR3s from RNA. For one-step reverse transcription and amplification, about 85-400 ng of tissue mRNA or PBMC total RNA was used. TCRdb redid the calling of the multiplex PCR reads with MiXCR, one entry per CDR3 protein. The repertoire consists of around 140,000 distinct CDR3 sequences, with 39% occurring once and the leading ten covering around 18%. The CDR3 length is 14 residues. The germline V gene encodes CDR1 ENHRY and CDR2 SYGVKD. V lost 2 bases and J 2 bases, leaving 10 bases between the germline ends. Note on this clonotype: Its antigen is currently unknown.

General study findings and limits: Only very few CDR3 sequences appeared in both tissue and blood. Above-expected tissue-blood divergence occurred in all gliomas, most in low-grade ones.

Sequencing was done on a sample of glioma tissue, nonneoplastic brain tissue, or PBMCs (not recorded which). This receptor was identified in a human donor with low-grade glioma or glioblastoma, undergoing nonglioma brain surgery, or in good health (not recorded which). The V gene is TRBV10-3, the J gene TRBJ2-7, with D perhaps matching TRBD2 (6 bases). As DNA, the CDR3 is TGTGCCATCAGTGAGGTAGCGGCTACCTACGAGCAGTACTTC. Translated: CAISEVAATYEQYF.